Detailed here is one T cell receptor (beta chain). Antigen unknown. The final CDR3 position lacks the conserved phenylalanine or tryptophan, pointing to a likely read error. The germline V gene has CDR1 SGHVS and CDR2 FQNEAQ. Trimming removed 2 bases at V and 5 bases at J, with 12 bases between. The CDR3 is 14 amino acids. This sample was included in a study of T cells after yellow fever vaccination. Across the study: Low-cell-number fractions were prepared with SMART-Seq v4 Ultra Low Input. Findings of the study overall: It was a weaker secondary response, yet one that peaked faster, at day 5 versus 15. Just a small share of clonotypes turned up in the CD4 compartment as well as the CD8 compartment.

The TCR cDNA carried a universal primer site and UMIs from 5'RACE template switching. TCRdb processed the 5' RACE reads anew with MiXCR; each CDR3 protein has one entry. The table lists 600,000 to 750,000 distinct CDR3 sequences, over 9% of them singletons. The sequence came from a man younger than 40 who received the YFV17D yellow fever vaccine. The rearrangement links TRBV7-8 to TRBJ2-5, with a weak D call TRBD2 (6 bases). Specimen: PBMCs, collected on the day of the yellow fever booster vaccination. In nucleotides, the CDR3 is TGTGCCAGCAGCTTATCCCTAGCGTCGGAGACCCAGTACTTA. Residues: CASSLSLASETQYL.